What follows are 28 T cell receptor beta chains derived from one specimen sequenced in a study of T cells in Graves' hyperthyroidism and ophthalmopathy. RNA transcripts were the template for amplifying TCR beta CDR3 regions. An initial round of RT-PCR targeting the TCR CDR3 relied on the HTBI primer set. One entry per CDR3 protein results from TCRdb running MiXCR on the multiplex PCR reads. The sample records roughly 510,000 distinct CDR3 sequences, less than 25% being singletons. The specimen was blood. The receptor set was obtained from a man aged 18 to 30 with Graves' hyperthyroidism.

This clonotype occurred once. A much larger clonotype is one base distant, so this may be a read error. This chain uses TRBV9 with TRBJ2-7, with TRBD2 matching 7 bases. The germline CDR1 and CDR2 sequences are SGDLS and YYNGEE. Trimming took 4 bases from V and 3 from J; bases not matched to a gene: 10. CDR3 length: 15 residues. In DNA, the CDR3 is TGTGCCAGCAGCATAGGAGGGACTAATCTCTACGAGCAGTACTTC. This sequence encodes CASSIGGTNLYEQYF.

This chain joins TRBV6-5 and TRBJ2-5, with 7 bases identical to TRBD1. The CDR3 extends over 13 amino acids. CDR1 and CDR2 from the germline V gene are MNHEY and SVGAGI. The ends lost 2 bases at V and 5 bases at J; junction bases unmatched: 2. CDR3 bases: TGTGCCAGCAGTTACCTGGACAGGGAGACCCAGTACTTC. Translation: CASSYLDRETQYF.

This clonotype was recorded a few times. The V call is TRBV6-1, the J call TRBJ2-3; D is undetermined. Trimming took off 1 base at V and 1 base at J, with 9 bases between the two ends. Germline V gene lookup returns CDR1 MNHNS and CDR2 SASEGT. This CDR3 is built from 15 residues. The CDR3 loop is CASSEVTGGTDTQYF. The CDR3 bases are TGTGCCAGCAGTGAAGTAACTGGGGGCACAGATACGCAGTATTTT.

This chain joins TRBV18 and TRBJ2-7; tentatively, D is TRBD1 (7 bases). This CDR3 has 16 residues. Germline loops: CDR1 KGHSH, CDR2 LQKENI. V lost 3 bases to trimming and J lost 0 bases, with 15 bases between them. This CDR3 is CASSPQGGLSSYEQYF. CDR3 in DNA: TGTGCCAGCTCACCCCAGGGGGGCCTCAGCTCCTACGAGCAGTACTTC.

This clonotype appeared many times. This chain links TRBV2 with TRBJ1-2; D unresolved. V lost 4 bases, J lost 2 bases, and 8 bases lay in between. The CDR3 is 13 amino acids. Germline V gene sequence: CDR1 SNHLY, CDR2 FYNNEI. The CDR3 DNA reads as TGTGCCAGCAGTGCTGACGCAAACTATGGCTACACCTTC. Protein sequence: CASSADANYGYTF.

The table lists this clonotype with many counts. The chain carries TRBV11-2 and TRBJ1-2; maybe TRBD1 (6 bases). V shed 5 bases and J shed 8 bases, with 15 bases lying between them. CDR3 length: 13 amino acids. CDR1 is SGHAT, CDR2 FQNNGV, per germline. The CDR3 region is CASSINRAHGYTF. CDR3 DNA: TGTGCCAGCAGCATCAACAGGGCGCACGGCTACACCTTC.

In its sample, this clonotype was seen many times. The chain links TRBV28 to TRBJ1-1; D gene ambiguous. The V and J ends lost 4 bases and 4 bases respectively, with 19 bases between them. The CDR3 has 16 amino acids. Germline V gene sequence: CDR1 MDHEN, CDR2 SYDVKM. The CDR3 DNA follows: TGTGCCAGCAGTTCCCCCCACGGACTCCAGTCCACTGAAGCTTTCTTT. Translated: CASSSPHGLQSTEAFF.

As concerns this clonotype: One base away lies a much larger clone, so this may be a sequencing read error. This chain joins TRBV12-5 and TRBJ1-1; D is possibly TRBD1 (5 bases). The CDR3 runs to 14 residues. V dropped 5 bases and J dropped 6 bases, with 16 bases sitting between them. Germline-derived CDR1 and CDR2 are LGHNT and FRNRAP. The CDR3 sequence is CASGAREGDAEAFF. In DNA form, the CDR3 reads TGTGCTAGTGGTGCCAGGGAAGGAGACGCTGAAGCTTTCTTT. Full variable domain (missing parts from reference TRBV12-5 and TRBJ1-1): DARVTQTPRHKVTEMGQEVTMRCQPILGHNTVFWYRQTMMQGLELLAYFRNRAPLDDSGMPKDRFSAEMPDATLATLKIQPSEPRDSAVYFCASGAREGDAEAFFGQGTRLTVV.

This clonotype was seen more than once but under ten times. This chain links TRBV9 with TRBJ2-7, with 7 bases lining up with TRBD1. CDR1 is SGDLS, CDR2 YYNGEE, per germline. V dropped 0 bases and J dropped 4; count of bases not matched to a gene: 4. The CDR3 extends over 14 amino acids. The CDR3 nucleotides are TGTGCCAGCAGCGTAGGGGGGACAGAGTACGAGCAGTACTTC. Its protein is CASSVGGTEYEQYF.

J is TRBJ2-7 and V is TRBV30; 13 nucleotides agree with TRBD2. V dropped 3 bases and J dropped 5; count of bases not matched to a gene: 10. Germline V CDR1 and CDR2: GTSNPN, SVGIG (reference sequence). This CDR3 is 16 amino acids long. CDR3 region: CAWRGPGLAGIHEQYF. In nucleotides, the CDR3 is TGTGCCTGGAGGGGGCCGGGACTAGCGGGGATCCACGAGCAGTACTTC.

This chain joins TRBV6-1 and TRBJ1-5, with D maybe TRBD1 (6 bases). From germline, CDR1 is MNHNS and CDR2 SASEGT. The CDR3 has 16 amino acids. Trimming removed 3 bases from V and 1 base from J, with 13 bases in between. The DNA for the CDR3 is TGTGCCAGCAGTGACGCTACAGGGTTAAGCAATCAGCCCCAGCATTTT. It codes for CASSDATGLSNQPQHF.

At least ten counts were recorded for this clonotype. The CDR3 here is CASRMQGSSNQPQHF. CDR3 bases: TGTGCCAGCAGGATGCAGGGGTCTAGCAATCAGCCCCAGCATTTT. The rearrangement links TRBV6-1 to TRBJ1-5; possible D gene TRBD1, 6 bases. Per germline, CDR1 MNHNS and CDR2 SASEGT. The CDR3 is made up of 15 amino acids. The V end lost 6 bases, the J end lost 0 bases, and 12 bases lay between the germline ends.

This clonotype was seen ten or more times. The gene calls are TRBV9 and TRBJ2-5; TRBD1 agrees at 9 bases. With V trimmed by 2 bases and J by 4 bases, 6 bases remained unmatched. The CDR3 is 15 residues long. Germline CDR1 and CDR2: SGDLS and YYNGEE. The CDR3 sequence is CASSVTQGAGETQYF. The CDR3 DNA sequence: TGTGCCAGCAGCGTTACACAGGGGGCGGGAGAGACCCAGTACTTC.

This clonotype was detected only once. The chain has TRBV27 and TRBJ1-2, with TRBD1 identical over 7 bases. J was trimmed by 4 bases and V by 5 bases; bases with no gene match: 10. The CDR3 is 15 amino acids. Looked up from germline, CDR1 is MNHEY and CDR2 is SMNVEV (reference sequence). The CDR3 DNA sequence: TGTGCCAGCAGTGACCGACAGGGTCTTGTCTATGGCTACACCTTC. Protein product: CASSDRQGLVYGYTF.

The V and J genes are TRBV9 and TRBJ1-1; D not certain. The germline CDR1 and CDR2 sequences are SGDLS and YYNGEE. Trimming cost V 4 bases and J 5 bases, with 18 bases left between them. This CDR3 has 15 amino acids. The CDR3 bases are TGTGCCAGCAGCTCCTCGACCGGAGTTGGGACTGAAGCTTTCTTT. The encoded protein is CASSSSTGVGTEAFF.

This clonotype was counted only a few times. This chain uses TRBV6-2 or TRBV6-3 with TRBJ1-1, with D unresolved. V lost 6 bases, J lost 0 bases, and 26 bases lay in between. Germline CDR1 is MNHEY and CDR2 is SVGEGT. The length of the CDR3 is 19 residues. CDR3 nucleotide sequence: TGTGCCAGCAGCCACCCGAGCGGGTCCTCAAATTTGATGAACACTGAAGCTTTCTTT. Translated, it gives CASSHPSGSSNLMNTEAFF.

This clonotype showed up many times. The J gene is TRBJ1-3, the V gene TRBV2; the D gene is possibly TRBD1 (5 bases). This CDR3 comprises 15 residues. Germline-derived CDR1 and CDR2 are SNHLY and FYNNEI. V was clipped by 4 bases and J by 0 bases, with 10 bases between them. CDR3 protein: CASSGDSGSGNTIYF. For the CDR3, the DNA is TGTGCCAGCAGTGGGGACTCCGGCTCTGGAAACACCATATATTTT.

As for this clonotype: A single base separates this from a much larger clone, so it may be a read error. This chain uses TRBV6-1 with TRBJ2-7; D not resolved. CDR3 size: 15 residues. Looked up from germline, CDR1 is MNHNS and CDR2 is SASEGT. CDR3 loop: CASSDWTAALYKQYF. CDR3 in DNA: TGTGCCAGCAGTGACTGGACCGCGGCGCTCTACAAGCAGTACTTC.

Many counts were recorded for this clonotype. The rearrangement joins TRBV6-5 to TRBJ2-2; 9 bases agree with TRBD1. V dropped 4 bases and J dropped 4; count of bases not matched to a gene: 4. The germline V gene has CDR1 MNHEY and CDR2 SVGAGI. CDR3 size: 15 residues. The CDR3 is CASSSGTGSTGELFF. The CDR3 DNA sequence: TGTGCCAGCAGTTCCGGGACAGGGTCCACCGGGGAGCTGTTTTTT.

The chain joins TRBV5-5 to TRBJ2-2, with D perhaps TRBD2 (5 bases). The V end lost 4 bases, the J end lost 3 bases, and 7 bases lay between the germline ends. This CDR3 has 13 residues. Germline V gene sequence: CDR1 SGHKS, CDR2 YYEKEE (reference sequence). Written as DNA, the CDR3 is TGTGCCAGCAGCCTGGACTACACCGGGGAGCTGTTTTTT. Translated, it gives CASSLDYTGELFF. Combining the CDR3 with reference TRBV5-5 and TRBJ2-2 gives the whole variable domain DAGVTQSPTHLIKTRGQQVTLRCSPISGHKSVSWYQQVLGQGPQFIFQYYEKEERGRGNFPDRFSARQFPNYSSELNVNALLLGDSALYLCASSLDYTGELFFGEGSRLTVL.

This clonotype occurred many times. As DNA, the CDR3 is TGTGCCAGCAGTTTAGGCGGACAGGGCACGAGTACTGAAGCTTTCTTT. It specifies CASSLGGQGTSTEAFF. This chain connects TRBV12-3 or TRBV12-4 to TRBJ1-1; 8 bases map to TRBD1. The CDR3 totals 16 residues. Trimming took 1 base from V and 5 from J; bases not matched to a gene: 9.

This clonotype has a handful of counts. The rearrangement uses TRBV14 and TRBJ1-2, with no clear D. From germline, CDR1 is SGHDN and CDR2 FVKESK. The CDR3 totals 14 residues. V was pared by 4 bases and J by 6 bases, with 15 bases between. Here the CDR3 reads CASSRLGWQDGYTF. The CDR3 DNA follows: TGTGCCAGCAGCCGATTGGGGTGGCAAGATGGCTACACCTTC. Supplemented by reference TRBV14 and TRBJ1-2, the full variable domain reads EAGVTQFPSHSVIEKGQTVTLRCDPISGHDNLYWYRRVMGKEIKFLLHFVKESKQDESGMPNNRFLAERTGGTYSTLKVQPAELEDSGVYFCASSRLGWQDGYTFGSGTRLTVV.

Ten or more counts support this clonotype. V usage is TRBV12-3 or TRBV12-4 and J usage is TRBJ1-1; the match to TRBD1 covers 7 bases. V lost 4 bases and J lost 3; bases outside the gene matches: 14. The CDR3 totals 17 residues. CDR3 in DNA: TGTGCCAGCAGTTGTTTACCGACAGGGCGAGAGGACACTGAAGCTTTCTTT. Its protein is CASSCLPTGREDTEAFF.

This rearrangement joins TRBV5-5 to TRBJ1-2; D remains ambiguous. Germline lookup yields CDR1 SGHKS and CDR2 YYEKEE (reference sequence). This CDR3 region has 14 residues. Trimming cost V 2 bases and J 4 bases, with 12 bases left between them. The CDR3 DNA sequence: TGTGCCAGCAGCTTTGGCGAGATGGGCTATGGCTACACCTTC. Protein: CASSFGEMGYGYTF.

The table lists this clonotype with a few counts. In DNA, the CDR3 is TGTGCCAGCACCCCCCCCCCTCTAGCGGGGGCAGATGGGGAAGAGACCCAGTACTTC. It specifies CASTPPPLAGADGEETQYF. The chain joins TRBV27 to TRBJ2-5; TRBD2 matches at 10 bases. The CDR3 covers 19 residues. Germline trimming cut 7 bases from V and 3 bases from J; bases unmatched to any gene: 20. Per the germline V gene, CDR1 is MNHEY and CDR2 is SMNVEV (reference sequence).

V is TRBV10-3 and J is TRBJ2-7; D not resolved. V was cut by 5 bases and J by 0 bases, with 14 bases left in between. Germline V gives CDR1 ENHRY, CDR2 SYGVKD. CDR3 length: 15 residues. The CDR3 loop is CAISRSDGSSYEQYF. The CDR3 nucleotides are TGTGCCATCAGTAGGAGCGACGGTAGCTCCTACGAGCAGTACTTC.

In this sample, this clonotype turned up many times. This chain connects TRBV28 to TRBJ1-1; weak D call: TRBD1 (5 bases). With 3 bases removed from V and 1 base from J, the gap between germline ends came to 21 bases. The CDR3 loop spans 18 amino acids. Germline CDR1 MDHEN, CDR2 SYDVKM. In DNA form, the CDR3 reads TGTGCCAGCAGTTTTGACCCCAGGGTCTGGAAATCGAACACTGAAGCTTTCTTT. Its protein product is CASSFDPRVWKSNTEAFF.

This clonotype occurred many times. The rearrangement uses TRBV6-1 and TRBJ1-1, with D possibly TRBD1 on 5 matching bases. The V and J ends lost 4 bases and 0 bases respectively, with 12 bases between them. The CDR3 length is 15 residues. Germline CDR1 MNHNS, CDR2 SASEGT. CDR3 loop: CASSGWGLLNTEAFF. The CDR3, as DNA: TGTGCCAGCAGTGGATGGGGGTTACTGAACACTGAAGCTTTCTTT.